A selection of T cell receptor beta chains follows, all from one sample in a study of shared clonotypes between healthy human individuals. Repertoires were generated with immunoSEQ multiplex PCR, while TCRdb's copy carries only in-frame clones and drops some. The sample has 2 million to 3 million clones, approximately 93% seen once. Sequencing was carried out using naive CD4+ T cells from PBMCs. Every receptor here comes from a young man in good health. Some clones in this sample may be carry-over from other donors' samples. Each CDR3 is given with its conserved first and last residue. The D gene is left open where the match is weak. Some rows have no size entry. The others give once, few or many, or a class for an expanded clone.

V gene	J gene	D gene	clone size	CDR3 protein	CDR3 DNA
TRBV5-1	TRBJ2-7	TRBD1	once	CASSSPGQGFEQYF	TGCGCCAGCAGCTCGCCGGGACAGGGATTCGAGCAGTACTTC
TRBV15	TRBJ1-6	.	.	CATSSDPHSPLHF	TGTGCCACCAGCTCCGACCCCCATTCACCCCTCCACTTT
TRBV2	TRBJ1-5	.	few	CASSENFSNQPQHF	TGTGCCAGCAGTGAAAACTTTAGCAATCAGCCCCAGCATTTT
TRBV29-1	TRBJ2-3	.	.	CSVVFGRTDTQYF	TGCAGCGTTGTTTTTGGTAGGACAGATACGCAGTATTTT
TRBV6-1	TRBJ1-3	.	once	CASAPGPSSGNTIYF	TGTGCCAGCGCTCCGGGACCGAGCTCTGGAAACACCATATATTTT
TRBV5-1	TRBJ2-7	TRBD1	.	CASSLARTGMNIYEQYF	TGCGCCAGCAGCTTGGCCCGGACAGGGATGAACATCTACGAGCAGTACTTC
TRBV7-9	TRBJ1-5	.	few	CASSFDRLNQPQHF	TGTGCCAGCAGCTTCGACAGGCTCAATCAGCCCCAGCATTTT
TRBV7-3	TRBJ2-3	TRBD2	.	CASSRLAGEVTQYF	TGTGCCAGCAGCCGACTAGCGGGAGAAGTTACGCAGTATTTT
TRBV4-2	TRBJ2-3	.	.	CASSQESAGSTGDTQYF	TGTGCCAGCAGCCAAGAAAGCGCAGGATCCACTGGAGATACGCAGTATTTT
TRBV28	TRBJ1-2	TRBD1	.	CASSHDRGGYTF	TGTGCCAGCAGTCATGACAGGGGCGGCTACACCTTC
TRBV5-4	TRBJ2-7	.	.	CASSRRGAVTVPYEQYF	TGTGCCAGCAGCCGTCGAGGGGCGGTAACCGTTCCCTACGAGCAGTACTTC
TRBV5-1	TRBJ1-1	.	.	CASSSGWTEAFF	TGCGCCAGCAGCTCCGGGTGGACTGAAGCTTTCTTT
TRBV28	TRBJ2-1	TRBD1	.	CASISGGRVSYNEQFF	TGTGCCAGCATCTCAGGGGGCAGGGTTTCCTACAATGAGCAGTTCTTC
TRBV7-8	TRBJ2-7	TRBD1	.	CASSTWDRGIYEQYF	TGTGCCAGCAGCACCTGGGACAGGGGGATCTACGAGCAGTACTTC
TRBV7-2	TRBJ1-2	.	.	CASSTQGFGYTF	TGTGCCAGCAGTACTCAGGGGTTTGGCTACACCTTC
TRBV11-2	TRBJ2-1	TRBD1	.	CASSFRDREYNEQFF	TGTGCCAGCAGCTTCCGGGACAGGGAATACAATGAGCAGTTCTTC
TRBV7-2	TRBJ2-4	TRBD1	.	CASSLLTGTGFIQYF	TGTGCCAGCAGCCTGCTCACCGGGACAGGGTTCATTCAGTACTTC
TRBV14	TRBJ2-5	.	.	CASSQVPSETQYF	TGTGCCAGCAGCCAGGTCCCGTCCGAGACCCAGTACTTC
TRBV30	TRBJ2-1	TRBD2	.	CAWSATTSGVGNEQFF	TGTGCCTGGAGTGCGACCACTAGCGGAGTAGGGAATGAGCAGTTCTTC
TRBV9	TRBJ1-5	TRBD1	once	CASSVRGDSNQPQHF	TGTGCCAGCAGCGTCAGGGGGGATAGCAATCAGCCCCAGCATTTT
TRBV21-1	TRBJ1-4	.	.	CASSPQGGNEKLFF	TGTGCCAGCAGCCCCCAGGGGGGGAATGAAAAACTGTTTTTT
TRBV2	TRBJ2-3	.	.	CATGQGRVFPDTQYF	TGTGCCACCGGGCAGGGTAGGGTTTTCCCAGATACGCAGTATTTT
TRBV11-2	TRBJ2-5	.	once	CASSWNPGRETQYF	TGTGCCAGCAGTTGGAATCCAGGGAGGGAGACCCAGTACTTC
TRBV15	TRBJ2-3	.	once	CATSREQGTDTQYF	TGTGCCACCAGCAGAGAACAGGGAACAGATACGCAGTATTTT
TRBV10-3	TRBJ2-1	.	.	CAIRTGGNIPKSYNEQFF	TGTGCCATCCGAACGGGCGGGAATATCCCTAAATCCTACAATGAGCAGTTCTTC
TRBV6-5	TRBJ1-5	.	.	CASSYSGQGSWPQHF	TGTGCCAGCAGTTACTCGGGGCAGGGGTCCTGGCCCCAGCATTTT
TRBV27	TRBJ2-7	TRBD2	.	CASSLTSGRYHEQYF	TGTGCCAGCAGTTTGACTAGCGGGAGATACCACGAGCAGTACTTC
TRBV28	TRBJ1-2	TRBD1	.	CASSWTGNYGYTF	TGTGCCAGCAGTTGGACAGGGAACTATGGCTACACCTTC
TRBV27	TRBJ2-7	.	.	CASSYRLTAYEQYF	TGTGCCAGCAGTTATCGACTGACAGCCTACGAGCAGTACTTC
TRBV5-5	TRBJ2-3	.	.	CASSPGGRVSTDTQYF	TGTGCCAGCAGCCCCGGGGGGCGGGTGAGCACAGATACGCAGTATTTT
TRBV5-1	TRBJ2-3	TRBD2	.	CASSAASGGSTDTQYF	TGCGCCAGCAGCGCGGCTAGCGGGGGAAGCACAGATACGCAGTATTTT
TRBV27	TRBJ1-5	.	.	CASSKVAGWQPQHF	TGTGCCAGCAGTAAAGTTGCAGGGTGGCAGCCCCAGCATTTT
TRBV5-6	TRBJ2-1	TRBD2	.	CASSYSGRGYNEQFF	TGTGCCAGCAGCTATAGCGGGAGGGGCTACAATGAGCAGTTCTTC
TRBV18	TRBJ2-5	.	.	CASSIQETQYF	TGTGCCAGCTCGATTCAAGAGACCCAGTACTTC
TRBV7-3	TRBJ2-1	.	.	CASSLHRASSEQFF	TGTGCCAGCAGCTTACATCGGGCTAGCAGTGAGCAGTTCTTC
TRBV28	TRBJ2-7	.	.	CASSLGRTYEQYF	TGTGCCAGCAGTTTAGGTAGAACCTACGAGCAGTACTTC
TRBV4-2	TRBJ2-1	TRBD2	.	CASSQLTHPGLAGGPSYNEQFF	TGTGCCAGCAGCCAATTAACACATCCGGGACTAGCGGGAGGGCCGTCATACAATGAGCAGTTCTTC
TRBV7-9	TRBJ2-4	.	.	CASSFYWGAGKNIQYF	TGTGCCAGCAGCTTTTACTGGGGCGCTGGCAAAAACATTCAGTACTTC
TRBV5-1	TRBJ2-1	TRBD2	.	CASSLLTSGSGDNEQFF	TGCGCCAGCAGCTTGCTCACTAGCGGGAGTGGTGACAATGAGCAGTTCTTC
TRBV7-3	TRBJ2-3	TRBD2	.	CASSFRSLAGLGTDTQYF	TGTGCCAGCAGCTTTCGGTCCCTAGCGGGGTTAGGCACAGATACGCAGTATTTT
TRBV18	TRBJ1-1	TRBD1	.	CASSPGQGLLPEAFF	TGTGCCAGCTCACCCGGACAGGGTCTACTTCCTGAAGCTTTCTTT
TRBV10-3	TRBJ1-2	TRBD1	.	CAISEPTGSGYGYTF	TGTGCCATCAGTGAACCGACAGGGTCTGGCTATGGCTACACCTTC
TRBV10-2	TRBJ1-1	.	.	CASSAAFRTEAFF	TGCGCCAGCAGTGCGGCTTTCCGCACTGAAGCTTTCTTT
TRBV6-1	TRBJ2-7	.	once	CASRAVTYEQYF	TGTGCCAGCCGCGCGGTAACCTACGAGCAGTACTTC
TRBV6-5	TRBJ2-7	.	.	CASSSPGAYEQYF	TGTGCCAGCAGTTCCCCAGGGGCCTACGAGCAGTACTTC
TRBV5-6	TRBJ1-2	.	.	CASTYRGANTGPYTF	TGTGCCAGCACTTACCGGGGCGCAAACACAGGACCCTACACCTTC
TRBV19	TRBJ1-3	.	.	CASTLGATGNTIYF	TGTGCCAGTACCCTCGGGGCCACGGGAAACACCATATATTTT
TRBV29-1	TRBJ2-5	TRBD2	.	CSVEKAGRETQYF	TGCAGCGTTGAAAAAGCGGGACGCGAGACCCAGTACTTC
TRBV10-3	TRBJ1-3	TRBD1	.	CASRGSPSGNTIYF	TGTGCCAGCAGGGGGTCCCCCTCTGGAAACACCATATATTTT
TRBV11-2	TRBJ2-1	.	.	CASSSLNSYNEQFF	TGTGCCAGCAGCTCACTAAACAGCTACAATGAGCAGTTCTTC
TRBV5-1	TRBJ2-5	TRBD2	once	CASSLAGVGETQYF	TGCGCCAGCTCTTTAGCGGGAGTAGGGGAGACCCAGTACTTC
TRBV6-5	TRBJ1-3	.	.	CASSRGTTGNTIYF	TGTGCCAGCAGTAGGGGGACGACTGGAAACACCATATATTTT
TRBV6-5	TRBJ1-1	.	once	CASSYSWGNTEAFF	TGTGCCAGCAGTTACTCATGGGGGAACACTGAAGCTTTCTTT
TRBV7-6	TRBJ2-3	.	.	CASSPSIGVGTDTQYF	TGTGCCAGCAGTCCGAGCATAGGGGTGGGTACAGATACGCAGTATTTT
TRBV2	TRBJ1-5	.	.	CASMGWVGQPQHF	TGTGCCAGCATGGGGTGGGTCGGTCAGCCCCAGCATTTT
TRBV6-6	TRBJ2-7	TRBD1	.	CASRFRQGISYEQYF	TGTGCCAGCAGATTCCGACAGGGGATCTCCTACGAGCAGTACTTC
TRBV7-9	TRBJ2-6	.	.	CASSPGQSLRSGANVLTF	TGTGCCAGCAGCCCGGGACAAAGCCTACGCTCTGGGGCCAACGTCCTGACTTTC
TRBV7-8	TRBJ1-2	TRBD1	.	CASSYGEGIGQGTQGYTF	TGTGCCAGCAGCTACGGAGAGGGGATTGGACAGGGAACACAAGGCTACACCTTC
TRBV29-1	TRBJ2-3	.	once	CSVGVGRTDTQYF	TGCAGCGTTGGGGTGGGCCGCACAGATACGCAGTATTTT